Listed below are T cell receptor beta chains from one sample, sequenced in a study of blood T cells in healthy people across ages. TCRdb used MiXCR to reprocess the 5' RACE reads, holding one entry per CDR3 protein. The sample shows about 1.8 million distinct CDR3 sequences, roughly 52% of them seen only once. The sample consisted of blood. These receptors all come from a woman in her thirties or forties in good health. Each CDR3 is given with its conserved first and last residue. Each record gives: V gene, J gene, D gene, clone size, CDR3 length, CDR3 protein, CDR3 DNA. A D gene is named only where the DNA matches it firmly. Clone size is given for some rows only: seen once, a few or many times, or a class if the clone is expanded.

v_call: TRBV12-3/TRBV12-4; j_call: TRBJ2-3; d_call: NA; clone_size: NA; cdr3_length: 15; cdr3_aa: CASSFETASTDTQYF; cdr3_nt: TGTGCCAGCAGTTTTGAGACAGCTAGCACAGATACGCAGTATTTT
v_call: TRBV29-1; j_call: TRBJ2-5; d_call: TRBD2; clone_size: NA; cdr3_length: 15; cdr3_aa: CSAARGGGILETQYF; cdr3_nt: TGCAGCGCGGCCCGAGGCGGGGGGATCCTAGAGACCCAGTACTTC
v_call: TRBV6-5; j_call: TRBJ2-1; d_call: TRBD2; clone_size: NA; cdr3_length: 13; cdr3_aa: CASKPFSGDEQFF; cdr3_nt: TGTGCCAGCAAGCCGTTTAGCGGGGACGAGCAGTTCTTC
v_call: TRBV20-1; j_call: TRBJ2-1; d_call: TRBD1; clone_size: NA; cdr3_length: 15; cdr3_aa: CSARPGQGRYNEQFF; cdr3_nt: TGCAGTGCTAGACCAGGACAGGGGAGATACAATGAGCAGTTCTTC
v_call: TRBV4-2; j_call: TRBJ2-3; d_call: NA; clone_size: NA; cdr3_length: 22; cdr3_aa: CASSQEEEMGLSYSPDTDTQYF; cdr3_nt: TGTGCCAGCAGCCAAGAAGAGGAGATGGGACTCTCCTATTCCCCCGACACAGATACGCAGTATTTT
v_call: TRBV14; j_call: TRBJ2-5; d_call: NA; clone_size: NA; cdr3_length: 13; cdr3_aa: CASSQQTQETQYF; cdr3_nt: TGTGCCAGCAGTCAGCAGACCCAAGAGACCCAGTACTTC
v_call: TRBV12-3/TRBV12-4; j_call: TRBJ2-5; d_call: NA; clone_size: few; cdr3_length: 13; cdr3_aa: CASTLDRQETQYF; cdr3_nt: TGTGCCAGCACTTTAGACAGACAAGAGACCCAGTACTTC
v_call: TRBV2; j_call: TRBJ1-2; d_call: NA; clone_size: NA; cdr3_length: 13; cdr3_aa: CASRPGPIYGYTF; cdr3_nt: TGTGCCAGCAGGCCGGGACCGATCTATGGCTACACCTTC
v_call: TRBV7-2; j_call: TRBJ2-7; d_call: NA; clone_size: NA; cdr3_length: 13; cdr3_aa: CASSSRGWYEQYF; cdr3_nt: TGTGCCAGCAGCTCTAGGGGATGGTACGAGCAGTACTTC
v_call: TRBV28; j_call: TRBJ2-3; d_call: NA; clone_size: NA; cdr3_length: 14; cdr3_aa: CASSFAASTDTQYF; cdr3_nt: TGTGCCAGCAGTTTTGCCGCTAGCACAGATACGCAGTATTTT
v_call: TRBV12-3/TRBV12-4; j_call: TRBJ1-1; d_call: NA; clone_size: NA; cdr3_length: 14; cdr3_aa: CASSSRVQGTEAFF; cdr3_nt: TGTGCCAGCAGTTCAAGGGTGCAAGGCACTGAAGCTTTCTTT
v_call: TRBV5-6; j_call: TRBJ2-6; d_call: NA; clone_size: NA; cdr3_length: 15; cdr3_aa: CTSSLAGSGANVLTF; cdr3_nt: TGTACCAGCAGCTTGGCGGGCTCTGGGGCCAACGTCCTGACTTTC
v_call: TRBV20-1; j_call: TRBJ1-2; d_call: NA; clone_size: few; cdr3_length: 13; cdr3_aa: CSAREWMRNGYTF; cdr3_nt: TGCAGTGCTAGAGAATGGATGAGAAATGGCTACACCTTC
v_call: TRBV28; j_call: TRBJ2-1; d_call: NA; clone_size: few; cdr3_length: 13; cdr3_aa: CASQMGVQGEQFF; cdr3_nt: TGTGCCAGTCAGATGGGGGTACAGGGAGAGCAGTTCTTC
v_call: TRBV2; j_call: TRBJ2-3; d_call: TRBD1; clone_size: NA; cdr3_length: 13; cdr3_aa: CASRQGRPDTQYF; cdr3_nt: TGTGCCAGCCGACAGGGGAGGCCAGATACGCAGTATTTT
v_call: TRBV28; j_call: TRBJ2-3; d_call: TRBD2; clone_size: NA; cdr3_length: 15; cdr3_aa: CASSPGEGLTDTQYF; cdr3_nt: TGTGCCAGCAGTCCTGGGGAGGGACTCACAGATACGCAGTATTTT
v_call: TRBV4-2; j_call: TRBJ1-2; d_call: TRBD1; clone_size: NA; cdr3_length: 13; cdr3_aa: CASSQEDRGGYTF; cdr3_nt: TGTGCCAGCAGCCAGGAAGACAGGGGTGGCTACACCTTC
v_call: TRBV6-5; j_call: TRBJ2-7; d_call: TRBD2; clone_size: NA; cdr3_length: 17; cdr3_aa: CASSYSVAGGLSSEQYF; cdr3_nt: TGTGCCAGCAGTTACTCGGTAGCGGGGGGGCTGAGTAGTGAGCAGTACTTC
v_call: TRBV2; j_call: TRBJ1-6; d_call: NA; clone_size: NA; cdr3_length: 14; cdr3_aa: CARDDGTPNSPLHF; cdr3_nt: TGTGCCAGAGACGACGGGACACCGAATTCACCCCTCCACTTT
v_call: TRBV9; j_call: TRBJ2-3; d_call: NA; clone_size: few; cdr3_length: 15; cdr3_aa: CASSVGGAPTDTQYF; cdr3_nt: TGTGCCAGCAGCGTAGGGGGAGCTCCCACAGATACGCAGTATTTT
v_call: TRBV28; j_call: TRBJ2-7; d_call: NA; clone_size: few; cdr3_length: 12; cdr3_aa: CASTNQGFEQYF; cdr3_nt: TGTGCCAGCACCAACCAGGGATTCGAGCAGTACTTC
v_call: TRBV13; j_call: TRBJ2-1; d_call: TRBD1; clone_size: NA; cdr3_length: 17; cdr3_aa: CASTLGYGDSSYNEQFF; cdr3_nt: TGTGCCAGCACTTTAGGGTACGGGGACAGCTCCTACAATGAGCAGTTCTTC
v_call: TRBV12-3/TRBV12-4; j_call: TRBJ2-5; d_call: TRBD1; clone_size: few; cdr3_length: 16; cdr3_aa: CASSFLMGQAVETQYF; cdr3_nt: TGTGCCAGCAGTTTCTTAATGGGACAGGCGGTCGAGACCCAGTACTTC
v_call: TRBV4-2; j_call: TRBJ1-4; d_call: NA; clone_size: NA; cdr3_length: 16; cdr3_aa: CASSQVRQERGEKLFF; cdr3_nt: TGTGCCAGCAGCCAAGTAAGACAGGAGAGGGGTGAAAAACTGTTTTTT
v_call: TRBV9; j_call: TRBJ2-1; d_call: TRBD2; clone_size: NA; cdr3_length: 16; cdr3_aa: CASSVDLAGGYNEQFF; cdr3_nt: TGTGCCAGCAGCGTAGATTTAGCGGGGGGTTACAATGAGCAGTTCTTC
v_call: TRBV10-3; j_call: TRBJ1-2; d_call: NA; clone_size: few; cdr3_length: 19; cdr3_aa: CAISEGLNAISSPNYGYTF; cdr3_nt: TGTGCCATCAGTGAAGGGCTCAACGCTATATCCTCACCTAACTATGGCTACACCTTC
v_call: TRBV29-1; j_call: TRBJ2-5; d_call: NA; clone_size: many; cdr3_length: 12; cdr3_aa: CSVVVGQETQYF; cdr3_nt: TGCAGCGTTGTGGTTGGGCAAGAGACCCAGTACTTC
v_call: TRBV20-1; j_call: TRBJ1-2; d_call: TRBD1; clone_size: few; cdr3_length: 13; cdr3_aa: CSAKGQAGYGYTF; cdr3_nt: TGCAGTGCTAAGGGACAGGCAGGCTATGGCTACACCTTC
v_call: TRBV7-2; j_call: TRBJ1-2; d_call: NA; clone_size: NA; cdr3_length: 13; cdr3_aa: CACSFTGNYGYTF; cdr3_nt: TGTGCCTGCAGCTTTACAGGGAACTATGGCTACACCTTC
v_call: TRBV6-2/TRBV6-3; j_call: TRBJ1-1; d_call: TRBD1; clone_size: NA; cdr3_length: 16; cdr3_aa: CASTGTGVLMNTEAFF; cdr3_nt: TGTGCCAGTACCGGGACAGGGGTCCTTATGAACACTGAAGCTTTCTTT
v_call: TRBV12-3/TRBV12-4; j_call: TRBJ2-2; d_call: NA; clone_size: NA; cdr3_length: 15; cdr3_aa: CASSLVGPFTGELFF; cdr3_nt: TGTGCCAGCAGTTTAGTAGGGCCCTTTACCGGGGAGCTGTTTTTT
v_call: TRBV28; j_call: TRBJ2-1; d_call: NA; clone_size: few; cdr3_length: 15; cdr3_aa: CASSPSQQGRDEQFF; cdr3_nt: TGTGCCAGCAGTCCTTCCCAGCAGGGAAGGGATGAGCAGTTCTTC
v_call: TRBV12-3/TRBV12-4; j_call: TRBJ2-5; d_call: TRBD1; clone_size: few; cdr3_length: 14; cdr3_aa: CASSNTGGTETQYF; cdr3_nt: TGTGCCAGCAGTAATACAGGGGGCACGGAGACCCAGTACTTC
v_call: TRBV11-2; j_call: TRBJ2-6; d_call: NA; clone_size: few; cdr3_length: 18; cdr3_aa: CASSLETVRISGANVLTF; cdr3_nt: TGTGCCAGCAGCTTAGAGACGGTACGGATCTCTGGGGCCAACGTCCTGACTTTC
v_call: TRBV20-1; j_call: TRBJ2-3; d_call: TRBD2; clone_size: NA; cdr3_length: 15; cdr3_aa: CSAPDSGERTDTQYF; cdr3_nt: TGCAGTGCACCGGATAGCGGGGAGCGCACAGATACGCAGTATTTT
v_call: TRBV4-2; j_call: TRBJ2-7; d_call: TRBD1; clone_size: NA; cdr3_length: 16; cdr3_aa: CASSQGDRLILGEQYF; cdr3_nt: TGTGCCAGCAGCCAAGGGGACAGGCTCATTCTAGGCGAGCAGTACTTC
v_call: TRBV20-1; j_call: TRBJ1-4; d_call: NA; clone_size: NA; cdr3_length: 13; cdr3_aa: CASEASTNEKLFF; cdr3_nt: TGCGCGAGTGAGGCGTCGACTAATGAAAAACTGTTTTTT
v_call: TRBV20-1; j_call: TRBJ2-3; d_call: NA; clone_size: NA; cdr3_length: 13; cdr3_aa: CSASWRSTDTQYF; cdr3_nt: TGCAGTGCTAGCTGGCGGAGCACAGATACGCAGTATTTT
v_call: TRBV4-1; j_call: TRBJ2-3; d_call: TRBD2; clone_size: few; cdr3_length: 15; cdr3_aa: CASSRTSGGANTQYF; cdr3_nt: TGCGCCAGCAGCCGGACTAGCGGGGGGGCAAATACGCAGTATTTT
v_call: TRBV4-1; j_call: TRBJ1-2; d_call: NA; clone_size: NA; cdr3_length: 18; cdr3_aa: CASSQGLTAGGQIYGYTF; cdr3_nt: TGCGCCAGCAGCCAAGGTCTCACAGCAGGCGGACAGATCTATGGCTACACCTTC
v_call: TRBV5-6; j_call: TRBJ2-7; d_call: NA; clone_size: NA; cdr3_length: 14; cdr3_aa: CASTIQGIGYEQYF; cdr3_nt: TGTGCCAGCACTATCCAGGGGATCGGCTACGAGCAGTACTTC
v_call: TRBV4-1; j_call: TRBJ2-1; d_call: NA; clone_size: NA; cdr3_length: 12; cdr3_aa: CASSQPASREFF; cdr3_nt: TGCGCCAGCAGCCAGCCCGCTAGCAGGGAGTTCTTC
v_call: TRBV20-1; j_call: TRBJ1-2; d_call: TRBD1; clone_size: few; cdr3_length: 13; cdr3_aa: CSARGRHGYGYTF; cdr3_nt: TGCAGTGCCAGGGGGCGACACGGCTATGGCTACACCTTC
v_call: TRBV2; j_call: TRBJ2-1; d_call: NA; clone_size: NA; cdr3_length: 13; cdr3_aa: CASRDDSFNEQFF; cdr3_nt: TGTGCCAGCAGGGATGACAGTTTCAATGAGCAGTTCTTC
v_call: TRBV5-6; j_call: TRBJ1-2; d_call: NA; clone_size: NA; cdr3_length: 13; cdr3_aa: CASSQGLIYGYTF; cdr3_nt: TGTGCCAGCAGCCAGGGACTGATTTATGGCTACACCTTC
v_call: TRBV5-1; j_call: TRBJ1-1; d_call: NA; clone_size: NA; cdr3_length: 14; cdr3_aa: CASSADSFNTEAFF; cdr3_nt: TGCGCCAGCAGCGCGGACAGTTTCAACACTGAAGCTTTCTTT
v_call: TRBV7-2; j_call: TRBJ2-7; d_call: TRBD1; clone_size: NA; cdr3_length: 13; cdr3_aa: CATARDRGYEQYF; cdr3_nt: TGTGCCACCGCTCGGGACAGGGGTTACGAGCAGTACTTC
v_call: TRBV11-1; j_call: TRBJ1-2; d_call: NA; clone_size: few; cdr3_length: 13; cdr3_aa: CASSSQANYGYTF; cdr3_nt: TGTGCCAGCAGCTCCCAGGCTAACTATGGCTACACCTTC
v_call: TRBV4-1; j_call: TRBJ1-1; d_call: NA; clone_size: few; cdr3_length: 13; cdr3_aa: CASSSGGSTEAFF; cdr3_nt: TGCGCCAGCAGCAGCGGGGGGAGTACTGAAGCTTTCTTT
v_call: TRBV6-6; j_call: TRBJ1-6; d_call: NA; clone_size: NA; cdr3_length: 15; cdr3_aa: CASSYLGTGVVPLHF; cdr3_nt: TGTGCCAGCAGTTACCTCGGGACCGGGGTTGTACCCCTCCACTTT
v_call: TRBV11-2; j_call: TRBJ2-3; d_call: TRBD1; clone_size: NA; cdr3_length: 15; cdr3_aa: CASSLADRGLDTQYF; cdr3_nt: TGTGCCAGCAGCTTAGCGGACAGGGGTTTGGATACGCAGTATTTT
v_call: TRBV20-1; j_call: TRBJ1-2; d_call: TRBD1; clone_size: NA; cdr3_length: 12; cdr3_aa: CSASRGQGIYTF; cdr3_nt: TGCAGTGCTAGCAGGGGACAGGGGATCTACACCTTC
v_call: TRBV5-1; j_call: TRBJ2-4; d_call: TRBD1; clone_size: few; cdr3_length: 18; cdr3_aa: CASSLAPPGQGGGNIQYF; cdr3_nt: TGCGCCAGCAGCTTGGCCCCACCGGGACAGGGGGGGGGAAACATTCAGTACTTC
v_call: TRBV6-2/TRBV6-3; j_call: TRBJ1-1; d_call: NA; clone_size: few; cdr3_length: 13; cdr3_aa: CASKDQGNTEAFF; cdr3_nt: TGTGCCAGCAAGGATCAAGGGAACACTGAAGCTTTCTTT
v_call: TRBV5-1; j_call: TRBJ2-1; d_call: NA; clone_size: few; cdr3_length: 14; cdr3_aa: CASSPTGVHNEQFF; cdr3_nt: TGCGCCAGCAGCCCAACGGGGGTTCACAATGAGCAGTTCTTC
v_call: TRBV12-3/TRBV12-4; j_call: TRBJ2-5; d_call: NA; clone_size: many; cdr3_length: 12; cdr3_aa: CASSFGTETQYF; cdr3_nt: TGTGCCAGCAGTTTTGGGACGGAGACCCAGTACTTC
v_call: TRBV6-2/TRBV6-3; j_call: TRBJ2-1; d_call: TRBD2; clone_size: NA; cdr3_length: 17; cdr3_aa: CASSTRVGAGGYNEQFF; cdr3_nt: TGTGCCAGCAGTACTCGGGTTGGAGCGGGGGGGTACAATGAGCAGTTCTTC
v_call: TRBV20-1; j_call: TRBJ2-4; d_call: NA; clone_size: few; cdr3_length: 15; cdr3_aa: CSASSGILAKNIQYF; cdr3_nt: TGCAGTGCTAGCTCGGGGATCCTAGCCAAAAACATTCAGTACTTC
v_call: TRBV7-2; j_call: TRBJ2-5; d_call: TRBD1; clone_size: NA; cdr3_length: 14; cdr3_aa: CASSPWDSGETQYF; cdr3_nt: TGTGCCAGCAGCCCCTGGGACAGCGGCGAGACCCAGTACTTC
v_call: TRBV20-1; j_call: TRBJ2-3; d_call: NA; clone_size: NA; cdr3_length: 16; cdr3_aa: CSADENAGTGTDTQYF; cdr3_nt: TGCAGTGCGGATGAAAACGCCGGGACTGGCACAGATACGCAGTATTTT